These 13 T cell receptor beta chains came from one sample sequenced in a study of blood T cell repertoires in COVID-19. Profiling relied on immunoSEQ multiplex PCR, and the TCRdb table lists in-frame clones only, not all of them. Here the sample spans under 200,000 clones, 80% being singletons. The material sequenced was peripheral blood. The receptor source for this set is a man in his sixties or seventies with active or convalescent COVID-19.

V usage is TRBV24-1 and J usage is TRBJ2-3; D unresolved. From germline, CDR1 is KGHDR and CDR2 SFDVKD. Trimming removed 2 bases at V and 4 bases at J, with 9 bases between. This CDR3 has 14 residues. The CDR3 DNA reads TGTGCCACCAGTGATTGGGCAGGTTCAGATACGCAGTATTTT. Protein sequence: CATSDWAGSDTQYF.

In nucleotides, the CDR3 is TGTGCCAGCAGCTTCGGGGGTGATACTGAAGCTTTCTTT. Amino acid sequence: CASSFGGDTEAFF. V usage is TRBV7-2 and J usage is TRBJ1-1; D may be TRBD1 (5 bases). The CDR3 loop spans 13 amino acids. Germline V gene data show CDR1 as SGHTA and CDR2 as FQGNSA. V dropped 3 bases and J dropped 5 bases, with 10 bases sitting between them.

This clone turned up a few times. The chain employs TRBV2 and TRBJ2-3, with TRBD2 identical over 8 bases. The CDR3 covers 15 residues. V dropped 5 bases and J dropped 2; count of bases not matched to a gene: 6. Germline-derived CDR1 and CDR2 are SNHLY and FYNNEI. As DNA, the CDR3 is TGTGCCAGCAGTCCCCTAGCGGGTTCCACAGATACGCAGTATTTT. Translated: CASSPLAGSTDTQYF.

As regards this clone: One end of the junction fails to match germline, which may point to a read error. J is TRBJ1-2 and V is TRBV28; D is perhaps TRBD1 (5 bases). CDR1 and CDR2 from the germline V gene are MDHEN and SYDVKM. CDR3 length: 8 residues. This CDR3 is CASSGGVF. CDR3 DNA: TGTGCCAGCAGTGGGGGGGTTTTC.

The chain joins TRBV6-5 to TRBJ2-3; 14 bases line up with TRBD2. Germline values: CDR1 MNHEY, CDR2 SVGAGI. J gave up 5 bases and V 8 bases, and 0 bases lay outside the gene matches. This CDR3 has 13 amino acids. The CDR3 sequence is CASGLAGGDTQYF. The CDR3 DNA sequence: TGTGCCAGCGGACTAGCGGGGGGAGATACGCAGTATTTT.

The chain joins TRBV11-3 to TRBJ2-1; possibly TRBD2 for D (6 bases). Trimming cost V 1 base and J 12 bases, with 13 bases left between them. The CDR3 runs to 13 residues. The V gene's germline CDR1 is SGHNT and CDR2 YENEEA. Here the CDR3 reads CASSLGGGSTQFF. CDR3 DNA sequence: TGTGCCAGCAGCTTAGGCGGAGGGAGTACGCAGTTCTTC.

In its sample, this clone was seen a few times. The gene calls are TRBV7-9 and TRBJ2-5; D might be TRBD1 (6 bases). CDR3 length: 13 amino acids. In germline, CDR1 is SEHNR, CDR2 FQNEAQ (reference sequence). V was trimmed by 2 bases and J by 5 bases, leaving 9 bases between them. In nucleotides, the CDR3 is TGTGCCAGCAGCTTAATGGGGGCCGAGACCCAGTACTTC. Translating it yields CASSLMGAETQYF.

V and J are TRBV6-5 and TRBJ1-1, with D possibly matching TRBD1 (6 bases). CDR3 length equals 14 residues. Germline CDR1 reads MNHEY; CDR2 reads SVGAGI. Trimming cost V 2 bases and J 0 bases, with 7 bases left between them. Here the CDR3 DNA reads TGTGCCAGCAGTTACACAGGGTTGAACACTGAAGCTTTCTTT. Translated: CASSYTGLNTEAFF.

V usage is TRBV2 and J usage is TRBJ2-5; D gene unclear. Per the germline V gene, CDR1 is SNHLY and CDR2 is FYNNEI. This CDR3 has 14 residues. V was shortened by 3 bases and J by 1 base, with 9 bases between the two germline ends. The CDR3 sequence is CASSDLVAQETQYF. CDR3 DNA sequence: TGTGCCAGCAGTGATTTGGTGGCCCAAGAGACCCAGTACTTC.

The chain employs TRBV5-1 and TRBJ2-6; the D gene is possibly TRBD1 (5 bases). Trimming took 4 bases from V and 0 from J, leaving 14 bases between them. The CDR3 length is 17 residues. CDR1 is SGHRS, CDR2 YFSETQ, per germline. The CDR3 DNA reads TGCGCCAGCAGCCTGACAGTTTCTGACTCTGGGGCCAACGTCCTGACTTTC. It yields the protein CASSLTVSDSGANVLTF.

This clone was detected only once. CDR3 DNA sequence: TGTGCCAGCAGTTATCCAGGGAGGGCGGGTCAGCCCCAGCATTTT. It specifies CASSYPGRAGQPQHF. The rearrangement links TRBV6-6 to TRBJ1-5, with D perhaps TRBD1 (5 bases). Trimming stripped 3 bases from V and 6 bases from J, with 15 bases between. Germline V gene data show CDR1 as MNHNY and CDR2 as SVGAGI (reference sequence). CDR3 size: 15 residues.

The chain has TRBV3-1 (or the pseudogene TRBV3-2) and TRBJ2-1; TRBD2 might be the D (6 bases). Germline lookup yields CDR1 LGHDT and CDR2 YNNKEL (reference sequence). Trimming stripped 0 bases from V and 9 bases from J, with 18 bases between. CDR3 length equals 16 residues. The CDR3 coding sequence is TGTGCCAGCAGCCAAGATGGGCGGGAAAACAAGCCTGAGCAGTTCTTC. Protein: CASSQDGRENKPEQFF.

The chain links TRBV4-1 to TRBJ1-2; the D gene is possibly TRBD1 (6 bases). This CDR3 has 13 amino acids. V shed 0 bases and J shed 9 bases, with 11 bases lying between them. CDR1 is MGHRA, CDR2 YSYEKL, per germline. The CDR3 loop is CASSQEHRESYTF. DNA of the CDR3: TGCGCCAGCAGCCAAGAGCACAGGGAAAGCTACACCTTC.